This T cell receptor beta chain emerged from a study of shared clonotypes between healthy human individuals. The naive CD8 fraction comprised CD45RO-negative cells positively selected for CCR7 and excluded terminally differentiated effector memory CD45RA+ cells. In the source study's methods: Filtering of immunoSEQ junctional sequences could not match full-length read filtering. Profiled with immunoSEQ multiplex PCR; TCRdb holds only in-frame clones, not every one. The V and J calls and clone size come from that table; D and trimming were worked out from the DNA. The sample records roughly 890,000 clones, roughly 92% being singletons. This CDR3 comprises 14 residues. The V gene lost 3 bases and the J gene lost 2 bases, with 9 bases spanning the gap. Germline CDR1 is MNHNS and CDR2 is SASEGT. Study conclusions and caveats: Investigators collected only blood, and repertoires in tissues likely differ.

A note on this clone: Its target is not known.

The sequencing sample was made of naive CD8+ T cells sorted from blood. The chain employs TRBV6-1 and TRBJ2-3; no firm D call. This receptor was obtained from a man aged 25-45 years in good health. CDR3 protein: CASSDMGSTDTQYF. The CDR3 DNA is TGTGCCAGCAGTGACATGGGCTCCACAGATACGCAGTATTTT.